These T cell receptor beta chains were read from a single sample in a study of blood T cells in healthy people across ages. TCRdb passed the 5' RACE reads through MiXCR, listing each CDR3 protein once. The sample consists of some 930,000 distinct CDR3 sequences, under 35% of them appearing once. These records were also assigned to another study, of T cells of mothers and their children.

Sequencing was carried out using blood. These receptors came from a woman in her forties in good health. Each CDR3 is given with its conserved first and last residue. A D gene is named only where the DNA matches it firmly. Some rows have no size entry. The others give once, few or many, or a class for an expanded clone.

D gene	V gene	clone size	J gene	CDR3 DNA	CDR3 protein
TRBD2	TRBV20-1	few	TRBJ2-4	TGCAGTGCCCTACCGGGAGCGGGAGAAGGACATGCCAAAAACATTCAGTACTTC	CSALPGAGEGHAKNIQYF
.	TRBV14	few	TRBJ2-1	TGTGCCAGCAGCCAGTGGGACGGCGACAATGAGCAGTTCTTC	CASSQWDGDNEQFF
.	TRBV7-2	.	TRBJ2-2	TGTGCCAGCAGCTTTTTGCAGGGAAGGGCCGGGGAGCTGTTTTTT	CASSFLQGRAGELFF
.	TRBV12-3/TRBV12-4	.	TRBJ2-3	TGTGCCAGCAGTTTAAACAGGGCGAGCACAGATACGCAGTATTTT	CASSLNRASTDTQYF
TRBD1	TRBV28	many	TRBJ2-7	TGTGCCAGCAGCACTACAGGGGGACCATACGAGCAGTACTTC	CASSTTGGPYEQYF
TRBD2	TRBV6-2/TRBV6-3	many	TRBJ2-1	TGTGCCAGCAGTAAAGCAAGCGGGGGGGCCTACAATGAGCAGTTCTTC	CASSKASGGAYNEQFF
.	TRBV20-1	.	TRBJ2-5	TGCAGTGCTAGTTCGTGGGAGACCCAGTACTTC	CSASSWETQYF
.	TRBV29-1	few	TRBJ1-4	TGCAGCGTTGGTCCGACGGGGGCAACTAATGAAAAACTGTTTTTT	CSVGPTGATNEKLFF
TRBD1	TRBV6-1	.	TRBJ2-2	TGTGCCAGCAGTGGGGGGACAGGGCATACGGAGCTGTTTTTT	CASSGGTGHTELFF
TRBD1	TRBV15	.	TRBJ2-1	TGTGCCACCGGCAGTCGGGGACAGGGGTCCTACAATGAGCAGTTCTTC	CATGSRGQGSYNEQFF
.	TRBV7-2	.	TRBJ2-7	TGTGCCAGCAGCTTAGTCCTTCCCTACGAGCAGTACTTC	CASSLVLPYEQYF
TRBD1	TRBV29-1	many	TRBJ2-7	TGCAGCGTTGAACGGGACAGCTACGAGCAGTACTTC	CSVERDSYEQYF
.	TRBV6-4	many	TRBJ2-1	TGTGCCAGCAGTGAAGGGGGGGCGACCCATGAGCAGTTCTTC	CASSEGGATHEQFF
.	TRBV7-3	few	TRBJ2-2	TGTGCCAGCAGCTTAACAGGAGGGGCCGGGGAGCTGTTTTTT	CASSLTGGAGELFF
TRBD2	TRBV15	.	TRBJ2-3	TGTGCCACCAGCAGACTTAGCGGGGCTAGCACAGATACGCAGTATTTT	CATSRLSGASTDTQYF
TRBD1	TRBV19	.	TRBJ2-2	TGTGCCAGCAGTATAGATCATCGGACAGGGGTGCTCGACGGGGAGCTGTTTTTT	CASSIDHRTGVLDGELFF
.	TRBV28	few	TRBJ1-2	TGTGCCAGCGTAGGGAACTATGGCTACACCTTC	CASVGNYGYTF
TRBD1	TRBV6-5	many	TRBJ1-2	TGTGCCAGCAGTTATGCTTCCGGGACAGGGGCTGGCTACACCTTC	CASSYASGTGAGYTF
.	TRBV27	many	TRBJ2-7	TGTGCCAGCAGTTTATGGGCCCCGGCCGGGCGGGCAAGCTCCTACGAGCAGTACTTC	CASSLWAPAGRASSYEQYF
.	TRBV21-1	many	TRBJ1-2	TGTGCCAGCAGCGGCGACAGGTGCCGTTATGGCTACACCTTC	CASSGDRCRYGYTF
.	TRBV7-9	.	TRBJ1-5	TGTGCCAGCAGCACCGACACCCGCAATCAGCCCCAGCATTTT	CASSTDTRNQPQHF
TRBD1	TRBV7-2	many	TRBJ2-7	TGTGCCAGCAGCCCGGACAGGGGAGTCCACGAGCAGTACTTC	CASSPDRGVHEQYF
.	TRBV7-8	.	TRBJ1-5	TGTGCCAGCAGCTTATCCACAGGGTTGGGGAATCAGCCCCAGCATTTT	CASSLSTGLGNQPQHF
.	TRBV12-3/TRBV12-4	few	TRBJ2-2	TGTGCCACCGGTGGGACAACGAACGCCGGGGAGCTGTTTTTT	CATGGTTNAGELFF
.	TRBV14	few	TRBJ1-1	TGTGCCAGCAGCCAAGTGGCAGGTAGGGCTTTCTTT	CASSQVAGRAFF
TRBD2	TRBV5-1	.	TRBJ2-3	TGCGCCAGCAGCTTGTCGGGCGGGGGGGCAGCAGATACGCAGTATTTT	CASSLSGGGAADTQYF